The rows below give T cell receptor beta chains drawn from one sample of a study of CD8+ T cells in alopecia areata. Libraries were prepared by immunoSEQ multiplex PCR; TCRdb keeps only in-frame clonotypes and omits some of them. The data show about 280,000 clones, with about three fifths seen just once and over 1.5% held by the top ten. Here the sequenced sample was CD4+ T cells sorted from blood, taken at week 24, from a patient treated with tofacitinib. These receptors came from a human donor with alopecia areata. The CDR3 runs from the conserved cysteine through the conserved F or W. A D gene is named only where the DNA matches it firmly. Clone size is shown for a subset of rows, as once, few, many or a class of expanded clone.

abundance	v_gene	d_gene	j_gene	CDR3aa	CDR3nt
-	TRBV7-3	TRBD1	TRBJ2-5	CASSPGGNRETQYF	TGTGCCAGCAGCCCAGGGGGTAACAGGGAGACCCAGTACTTC
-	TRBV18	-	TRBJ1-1	CASSPTTGANTEAFF	TGTGCCAGCTCACCGACGACCGGGGCGAACACTGAAGCTTTCTTT
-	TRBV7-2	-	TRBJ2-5	CASSLTTRRELETQYF	TGTGCCAGCAGTTTGACGACTAGGAGGGAGTTAGAGACCCAGTACTTC
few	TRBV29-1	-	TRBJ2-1	CSVAQVIVYNEQFF	TGCAGCGTTGCCCAGGTGATAGTCTACAATGAGCAGTTCTTC
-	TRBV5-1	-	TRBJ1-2	CASSLEGANYGYTF	TGCGCCAGCAGCTTGGAGGGAGCTAACTATGGCTACACCTTC
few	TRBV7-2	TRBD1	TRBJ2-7	CASSLGQYFEQYF	TGTGCCAGCAGCTTGGGACAGTACTTCGAGCAGTACTTC
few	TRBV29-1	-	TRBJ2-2	CSVEENGTGELFF	TGCAGCGTTGAGGAAAATGGCACCGGGGAGCTGTTTTTT
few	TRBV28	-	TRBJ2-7	CASRNTGWMGGFSYEQYF	TGTGCCAGCAGAAACACCGGCTGGATGGGGGGCTTCTCCTACGAGCAGTACTTC
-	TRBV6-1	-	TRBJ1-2	CASSETGPSNYGYTF	TGTGCCAGCAGTGAAACAGGGCCGTCTAACTATGGCTACACCTTC
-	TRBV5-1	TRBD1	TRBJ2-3	CASSPGQGKGSDTQYF	TGCGCCAGCAGCCCGGGACAGGGAAAGGGGTCAGATACGCAGTATTTT
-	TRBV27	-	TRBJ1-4	CASSPRRGNEKLFF	TGTGCCAGCAGTCCGAGGAGGGGAAATGAAAAACTGTTTTTT
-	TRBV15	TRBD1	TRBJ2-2	CATSRAPTGDPTGELFF	TGTGCCACCAGCAGAGCTCCAACAGGGGACCCCACCGGGGAGCTGTTTTTT
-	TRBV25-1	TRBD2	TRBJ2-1	CASSARGGFEQFF	TGTGCCAGCAGTGCGCGGGGGGGCTTTGAGCAGTTCTTC
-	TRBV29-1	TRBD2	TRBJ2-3	CSVEERGKFFTDTQYF	TGCAGCGTTGAGGAGCGGGGGAAGTTTTTCACAGATACGCAGTATTTT
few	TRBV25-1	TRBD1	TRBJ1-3	CASSDSDRWENTIYF	TGTGCCAGCAGTGATTCGGACAGGTGGGAAAACACCATATATTTT
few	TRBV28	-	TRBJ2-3	CASSLPQGRADTQYF	TGTGCCAGCAGTTTACCCCAGGGTCGGGCAGATACGCAGTATTTT
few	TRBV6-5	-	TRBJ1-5	CATFPSGYSNQPQHF	TGTGCCACCTTTCCATCGGGGTATAGCAATCAGCCCCAGCATTTT
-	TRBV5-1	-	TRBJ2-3	CASRRELTDTQYF	TGCGCCAGCAGGAGGGAGCTCACAGATACGCAGTATTTT
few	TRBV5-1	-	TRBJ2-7	CASSSPTDSYEQYF	TGCGCCAGCAGCTCGCCGACAGATTCCTACGAGCAGTACTTC
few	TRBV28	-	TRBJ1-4	CASSFDPRLGATNEKLFF	TGTGCCAGCAGTTTTGACCCCAGGCTGGGGGCAACTAATGAAAAACTGTTTTTT
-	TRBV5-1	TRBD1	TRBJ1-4	CASSPGGTGDFNEKLFF	TGCGCCAGCAGCCCCGGCGGGACAGGGGACTTTAATGAAAAACTGTTTTTT
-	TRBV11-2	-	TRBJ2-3	CASSLESGHTDTQYF	TGTGCCAGCAGCTTAGAGAGCGGACACACAGATACGCAGTATTTT
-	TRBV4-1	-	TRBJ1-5	CASSQEPSNQPQHF	TGCGCCAGCAGCCAAGAACCCAGCAATCAGCCCCAGCATTTT
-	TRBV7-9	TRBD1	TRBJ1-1	CASSENRGAHWVTEAFF	TGTGCCAGCAGCGAAAACAGGGGCGCCCACTGGGTCACTGAAGCTTTCTTT
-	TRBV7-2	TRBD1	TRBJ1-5	CASSPGTGLVQPQHF	TGTGCCAGCAGCCCTGGGACAGGGTTGGTTCAGCCCCAGCATTTT
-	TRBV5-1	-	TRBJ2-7	CASSAAYEQYF	TGCGCCAGCAGCGCAGCATACGAGCAGTACTTC
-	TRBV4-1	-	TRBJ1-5	CASSQDPGGRNQPQHF	TGCGCCAGCAGCCAAGACCCCGGGGGACGGAATCAGCCCCAGCATTTT
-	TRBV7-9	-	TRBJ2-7	CASSSYSGPYEQYF	TGTGCCAGCAGCTCCTACTCCGGGCCATACGAGCAGTACTTC
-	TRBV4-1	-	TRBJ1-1	CASSQSPVNTEAFF	TGCGCCAGCAGCCAAAGCCCAGTGAACACTGAAGCTTTCTTT
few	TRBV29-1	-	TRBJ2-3	CSVATRDTQYF	TGCAGCGTTGCCACGCGAGATACGCAGTATTTT
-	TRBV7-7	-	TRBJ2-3	CASSLTSSTDTQYF	TGTGCTAGCAGCTTGACTTCTAGCACAGATACGCAGTATTTT
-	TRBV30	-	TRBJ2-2	CAWSGPGGELFF	TGTGCCTGGAGTGGACCCGGCGGGGAGCTGTTTTTT
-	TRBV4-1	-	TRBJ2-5	CASSQNRVEETQYF	TGCGCCAGCAGCCAAAACAGGGTCGAGGAGACCCAGTACTTC
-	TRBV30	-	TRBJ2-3	CAWSIQGEIEYF	TGTGCCTGGAGTATTCAAGGGGAAATTGAGTATTTT
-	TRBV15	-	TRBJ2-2	CATSRDLGGRNTGELFF	TGTGCCACCAGCAGAGATTTAGGGGGACGGAACACCGGGGAGCTGTTTTTT
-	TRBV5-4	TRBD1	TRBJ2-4	CASSLGQGKNIQYF	TGTGCCAGCAGCCTGGGACAGGGCAAAAACATTCAGTACTTC
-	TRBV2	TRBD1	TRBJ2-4	CASSSGQGGKNIQYF	TGTGCCAGCAGCTCGGGACAGGGAGGGAAAAACATTCAGTACTTC
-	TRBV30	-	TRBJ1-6	CAWNPAGVSPLHF	TGTGCCTGGAACCCCGCAGGGGTCTCACCCCTCCACTTT
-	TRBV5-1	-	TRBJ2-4	CASSSTGPDNLAKNIQYF	TGCGCCAGCAGCTCTACCGGGCCGGATAATTTAGCCAAAAACATTCAGTACTTC
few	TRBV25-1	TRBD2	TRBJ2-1	CASRAGIEQFF	TGTGCCAGCAGAGCGGGGATTGAGCAGTTCTTC
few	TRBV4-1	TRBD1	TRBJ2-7	CASSPRTGFYEQYF	TGCGCCAGCAGCCCTAGGACAGGATTTTACGAGCAGTACTTC
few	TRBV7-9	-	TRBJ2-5	CASTGEETQYF	TGTGCCAGCACAGGGGAAGAGACCCAGTACTTC
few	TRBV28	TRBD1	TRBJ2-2	CASSLTGLSGELFF	TGTGCCAGCAGCCTGACAGGGTTGAGCGGGGAGCTGTTTTTT
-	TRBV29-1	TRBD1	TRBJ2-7	CSVSAGTEEQYF	TGCAGCGTTAGCGCCGGGACAGAGGAGCAGTACTTC
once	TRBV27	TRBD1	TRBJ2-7	CASRDRKYEQYF	TGTGCCAGCCGGGACAGAAAGTACGAGCAGTACTTC
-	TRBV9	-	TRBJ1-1	CASSPQGTVNTEAFF	TGTGCCAGCAGCCCCCAGGGGACGGTGAACACTGAAGCTTTCTTT
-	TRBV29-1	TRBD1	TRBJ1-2	CSVVGQGVYGYTF	TGCAGCGTTGTGGGACAGGGGGTTTATGGCTACACCTTC
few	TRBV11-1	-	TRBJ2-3	CASSFQYPNEDTQYF	TGTGCCAGCAGCTTCCAGTACCCTAACGAGGATACGCAGTATTTT
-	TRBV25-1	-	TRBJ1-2	CASSARLNYGYTF	TGTGCCAGCAGTGCCAGGCTTAACTATGGCTACACCTTC
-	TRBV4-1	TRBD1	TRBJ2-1	CASSQEGGDRGANEQFF	TGCGCCAGCAGCCAAGAAGGCGGGGACAGGGGGGCCAATGAGCAGTTCTTC
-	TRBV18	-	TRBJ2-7	CASSMGTSTYEQYF	TGTGCCAGCTCAATGGGGACATCGACCTACGAGCAGTACTTC
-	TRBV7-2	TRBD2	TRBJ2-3	CASSPRRAGGLTDTQYF	TGTGCCAGCAGCCCCCGCCGAGCGGGGGGACTCACAGATACGCAGTATTTT